The next 9 T cell receptor beta chains were all read from a single sample in a study of T cells in Graves' hyperthyroidism and ophthalmopathy. There were TCR beta CDR3 regions amplified from RNA transcripts. In the first-round RT-PCR of the TCR CDR3, the HTBI primer set was used. MiXCR was run by TCRdb on the multiplex PCR reads, yielding one entry per CDR3 protein. Of 640,000 or so distinct CDR3 sequences listed, 14% are singletons. Sequencing was performed on blood. Receptors were obtained from a woman younger than 35 with Graves' ophthalmopathy.

This clonotype was found many times. The chain is built from TRBV29-1 and TRBJ2-5; 11 nucleotides align to TRBD1. Per the germline V gene, CDR1 is SQVTM and CDR2 is ANQGSEA. The CDR3 is 14 amino acids. V shed 7 bases and J 2 bases; nucleotides not matched to a gene: 6. The CDR3 region has the DNA TGCAGCGGACGAGGGACAGGGGGTCAAGAGACCCAGTACTTC. Translated: CSGRGTGGQETQYF.

This clonotype was counted many times. The chain couples TRBV20-1 to TRBJ1-1; D is undetermined. The CDR3 has 13 residues. Germline CDR1 is DFQATT and CDR2 is SNEGSKA (reference sequence). V lost 0 bases and J lost 8, with 13 bases in between. DNA for the CDR3: TGCAGTGCTAGAGATGGTGGCGCGGCCGAAGCTTTCTTT. Translation gives CSARDGGAAEAFF.

This clonotype appeared many times. The genes are TRBV7-8 and TRBJ1-2; tentatively, D is TRBD1 (5 bases). V was shortened by 3 bases and J by 3 bases, with 8 bases between the two germline ends. This CDR3 region has 13 residues. Germline V gene data show CDR1 as SGHVS and CDR2 as FQNEAQ. The CDR3 DNA reads TGTGCCAGCAGCTTCGGGGGGGACTATGGCTACACCTTC. Amino acids: CASSFGGDYGYTF. The entire variable domain, with the rest obtained from reference TRBV7-8 and TRBJ1-2, is as follows: GAGVSQSPRYKVAKRGQDVALRCDPISGHVSLFWYQQALGQGPEFLTYFQNEAQLDKSGLPSDRFFAERPEGSVSTLKIQRTQQEDSAVYLCASSFGGDYGYTFGSGTRLTVV.

The V and J genes are TRBV4-3 and TRBJ2-2; TRBD2 matches 13 bases. Germline CDR1 reads LGHNA; CDR2 reads YSLEER. CDR3 length: 17 amino acids. V dropped 5 bases and J dropped 4; count of bases not matched to a gene: 7. CDR3 sequence reads: CASSTGLAGVTTGELFF. As DNA, the CDR3 is TGCGCCAGCAGCACTGGACTAGCGGGAGTGACCACCGGGGAGCTGTTTTTT.

This clonotype was observed at least ten times. The chain joins TRBV7-9 to TRBJ1-4; possible D gene TRBD1, 6 bases. Trimming took 6 bases from V and 3 from J, leaving 11 bases between them. The V gene's germline CDR1 is SEHNR and CDR2 FQNEAQ (reference sequence). This CDR3 is built from 14 residues. The CDR3 reads CASRNRDSNEKLFF. In DNA form, the CDR3 reads TGTGCCAGCAGAAACAGGGACTCTAATGAAAAACTGTTTTTT.

This clonotype appeared many times. The chain recombines TRBV3-1 with TRBJ2-2; D ambiguous. Between the trimmed V and J ends, which lost 3 bases and 4 bases, there was a span of 6 bases. The germline V gene encodes CDR1 LGHDT and CDR2 YNNKEL (reference sequence). The CDR3 totals 13 residues. CDR3 in amino acids: CASSHRSTGELFF. The CDR3 DNA is TGTGCCAGCAGCCACCGCAGCACCGGGGAGCTGTTTTTT.

This clonotype was observed a handful of times. The chain couples TRBV27 to TRBJ2-7, with TRBD1 matching over 9 bases. J lost 0 bases, V lost 10 bases, and 4 bases had no gene match. This CDR3 is 13 amino acids long. Per germline, CDR1 MNHEY and CDR2 SMNVEV (reference sequence). Written as DNA, the CDR3 is TGTGCCACCCGGACAGGGGACTCCTACGAGCAGTACTTC. It translates to CATRTGDSYEQYF.

The sample holds many counts of this clonotype. The chain is built from TRBV28 and TRBJ2-4; possible D gene TRBD1, 6 bases. This CDR3 is built from 15 residues. The V end was cut by 7 bases, the J end by 0 bases, with 13 bases between. Germline V lookup: CDR1 MDHEN, CDR2 SYDVKM. Here the CDR3 reads CASTDRNLAKNIQYF. CDR3 coding DNA: TGTGCCAGCACAGACAGGAACTTAGCCAAAAACATTCAGTACTTC.

This clonotype was seen only a few times. This chain uses TRBV4-2 with TRBJ2-5; D is unclear. Trimming took 1 base from V and 4 from J, leaving 13 bases between them. Germline CDR1 and CDR2: LGHNA and YNFKEQ. The CDR3 loop spans 15 amino acids. CDR3 bases: TGTGCCAGCAGCCAAGGGACCGGCATAGTAGAGACCCAGTACTTC. It is translated as CASSQGTGIVETQYF.